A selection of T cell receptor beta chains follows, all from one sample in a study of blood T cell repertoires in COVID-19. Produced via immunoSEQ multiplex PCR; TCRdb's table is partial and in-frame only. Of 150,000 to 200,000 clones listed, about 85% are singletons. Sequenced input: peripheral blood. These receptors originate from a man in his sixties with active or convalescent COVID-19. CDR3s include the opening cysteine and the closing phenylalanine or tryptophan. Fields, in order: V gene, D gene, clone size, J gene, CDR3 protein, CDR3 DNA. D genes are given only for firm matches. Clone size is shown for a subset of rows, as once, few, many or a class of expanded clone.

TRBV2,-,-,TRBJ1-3,CASSRTQGPPGNTIYF,TGTGCCAGCAGCCGCACCCAGGGCCCCCCTGGAAACACCATATATTTT
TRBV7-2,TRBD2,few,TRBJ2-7,CASSFALGSGGRSYEQYF,TGTGCCAGCAGCTTCGCCCTAGGGAGCGGGGGGCGCTCCTACGAGCAGTACTTC
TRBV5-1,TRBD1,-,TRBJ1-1,CASSRDRMNTEAFF,TGCGCCAGCAGCCGGGACAGGATGAACACTGAAGCTTTCTTT
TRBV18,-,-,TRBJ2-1,CASSQQSGTYNEQFF,TGTGCCAGCTCACAACAAAGTGGCACCTACAATGAGCAGTTCTTC
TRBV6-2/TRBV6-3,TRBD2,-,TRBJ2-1,CASSPTSGGRNEQFF,TGTGCCAGCAGCCCGACTAGCGGGGGGCGGAATGAGCAGTTCTTC
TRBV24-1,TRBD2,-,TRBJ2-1,CATSDISSGGVTNEQFF,TGTGCCACCAGTGATATCTCTAGCGGGGGGGTTACCAATGAGCAGTTCTTC
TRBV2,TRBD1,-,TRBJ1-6,CASSSAGQGESPLHF,TGTGCCAGCAGTTCGGCCGGACAGGGAGAATCACCCCTCCACTTT
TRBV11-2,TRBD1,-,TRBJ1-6,CASSRFTGGQNSPLHF,TGTGCCAGCAGCCGTTTCACAGGGGGTCAGAATTCACCCCTCCACTTT
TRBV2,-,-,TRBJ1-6,CASSEQENSPLHF,TGTGCCAGCAGTGAACAAGAGAATTCACCCCTCCACTTT
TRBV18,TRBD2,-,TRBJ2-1,CASSPSSSGGTIYNEQFF,TGTGCCAGCTCACCAAGTTCCAGCGGGGGGACCATCTACAATGAGCAGTTCTTC
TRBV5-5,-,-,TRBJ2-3,CASSTASTDTQYF,TGTGCCAGCAGCACAGCAAGCACAGATACGCAGTATTTT
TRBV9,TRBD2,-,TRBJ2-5,CASSVTSGGPSETQYF,TGTGCCAGCAGCGTAACTAGCGGGGGGCCTAGCGAGACCCAGTACTTC
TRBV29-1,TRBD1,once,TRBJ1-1,CSVWTGKGVSEAFF,TGCAGCGTTTGGACAGGGAAGGGAGTTAGTGAAGCTTTCTTT
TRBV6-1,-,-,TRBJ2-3,CASSEQDSYTDTQYF,TGTGCCAGCAGTGAACAGGACTCTTACACAGATACGCAGTATTTT
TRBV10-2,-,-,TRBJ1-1,CASGHSNTEAFF,TGCGCCAGCGGGCACTCAAACACTGAAGCTTTCTTT
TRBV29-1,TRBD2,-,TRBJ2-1,CSVVSLAGDNEQFF,TGCAGCGTTGTGAGTCTAGCGGGGGACAATGAGCAGTTCTTC
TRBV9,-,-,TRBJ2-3,CASSVGGPADTQYF,TGTGCCAGCAGCGTAGGGGGCCCAGCAGATACGCAGTATTTT
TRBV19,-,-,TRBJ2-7,CASSRPDRLYEQYF,TGTGCCAGTAGTCGCCCGGACAGACTCTACGAGCAGTACTTC
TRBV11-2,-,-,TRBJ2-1,CASSLTGGRGNEQFF,TGTGCCAGCAGCTTAACGGGGGGCCGTGGCAATGAGCAGTTCTTC
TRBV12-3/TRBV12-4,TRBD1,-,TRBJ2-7,CASSLGTDYEQYF,TGTGCCAGCAGTTTGGGGACAGACTACGAGCAGTACTTC
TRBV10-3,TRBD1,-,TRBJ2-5,CAIRVQGEETQYF,TGTGCCATCAGGGTACAGGGGGAAGAGACCCAGTACTTC
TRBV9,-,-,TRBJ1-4,CASSAQGSWNEKLFF,TGTGCCAGCAGCGCGCAGGGTTCTTGGAATGAAAAACTGTTTTTT
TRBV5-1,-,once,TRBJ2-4,CASSLRQVGGIAKNIQYF,TGCGCCAGCAGCTTGAGGCAGGTTGGGGGGATAGCCAAAAACATTCAGTACTTC
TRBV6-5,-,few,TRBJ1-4,CASRPDSSGEKLFF,TGTGCCAGCAGACCGGACTCATCGGGGGAAAAACTGTTTTTT
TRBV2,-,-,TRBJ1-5,CASREGVNQPQHF,TGTGCCAGCAGGGAGGGAGTCAATCAGCCCCAGCATTTT
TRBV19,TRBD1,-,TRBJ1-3,CASRTPGQAAVNTIYF,TGTGCCAGTAGGACTCCGGGACAGGCCGCCGTAAACACCATATATTTT
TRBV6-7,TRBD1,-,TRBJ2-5,CASSPATQGALAETQYF,TGTGCCAGCAGCCCAGCTACACAGGGGGCGTTAGCGGAGACCCAGTACTTC
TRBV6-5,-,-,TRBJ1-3,CASKQGSSGNTIYF,TGTGCCAGCAAGCAGGGTTCATCTGGAAACACCATATATTTT
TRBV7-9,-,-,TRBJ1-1,CASSLFEGGEAFF,TGTGCCAGCAGCTTATTTGAGGGCGGGGAAGCTTTCTTT
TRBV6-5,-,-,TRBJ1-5,CASANGNQPQHF,TGTGCCAGCGCTAACGGGAATCAGCCCCAGCATTTT
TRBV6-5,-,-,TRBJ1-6,CASSRGQPYNSPLHF,TGTGCCAGCAGCCGAGGACAGCCGTATAATTCACCCCTCCACTTT
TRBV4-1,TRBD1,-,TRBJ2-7,CASSRSGTGSEQYF,TGCGCCAGCAGCCGGTCCGGGACAGGCAGCGAGCAGTACTTC
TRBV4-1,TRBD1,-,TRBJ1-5,CASSREQGTYQPQHF,TGCGCCAGCAGCCGAGAACAGGGGACGTATCAGCCCCAGCATTTT
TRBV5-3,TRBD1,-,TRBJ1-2,CARSWDRTGFAYGYTF,TGTGCCAGAAGCTGGGATCGGACAGGATTCGCCTATGGCTACACCTTC
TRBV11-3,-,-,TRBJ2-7,CASSSNSYEQYF,TGTGCCAGCAGCTCTAACTCCTACGAGCAGTACTTC
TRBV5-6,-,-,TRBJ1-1,CASSLVTTVNTEAFF,TGTGCCAGCAGCTTGGTGACAACCGTTAACACTGAAGCTTTCTTT
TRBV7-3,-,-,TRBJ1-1,CASSLKGGGDTEAFF,TGTGCCAGCAGCTTAAAGGGCGGAGGGGACACTGAAGCTTTCTTT
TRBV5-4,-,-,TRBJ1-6,CASSPPRGAGNSPLHF,TGTGCCAGCAGCCCCCCCCGGGGGGCGGGAAATTCACCCCTCCACTTT
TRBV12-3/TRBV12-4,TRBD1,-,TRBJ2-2,CASGQGAAGELFF,TGTGCCAGCGGACAGGGGGCTGCCGGGGAGCTGTTTTTT
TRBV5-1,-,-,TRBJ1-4,CASSLAGNEKLFF,TGCGCCAGCAGCTTGGCCGGTAATGAAAAACTGTTTTTT
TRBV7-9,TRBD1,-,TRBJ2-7,CASSFERTGYEQYF,TGTGCCAGCAGCTTCGAACGGACAGGGTACGAGCAGTACTTC
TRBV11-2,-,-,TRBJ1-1,CASSSTGEGREGEAFF,TGTGCCAGCAGCTCGACGGGGGAAGGCAGGGAGGGTGAAGCTTTCTTT
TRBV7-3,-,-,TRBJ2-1,CASSLGRGYNEQFF,TGTGCCAGCAGCTTAGGACGCGGGTACAATGAGCAGTTCTTC
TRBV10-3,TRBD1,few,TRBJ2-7,CATVGQRQDEQYF,TGTGCCACCGTGGGACAGCGCCAAGACGAGCAGTACTTC
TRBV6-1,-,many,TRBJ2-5,CASSEYTGQQETQYF,TGTGCCAGCAGTGAATATACCGGACAGCAAGAGACCCAGTACTTC
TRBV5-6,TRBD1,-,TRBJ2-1,CASSTAPGQGAYNEQFF,TGTGCCAGCAGCACCGCACCGGGACAGGGGGCGTACAATGAGCAGTTCTTC